Listed below are T cell receptor beta chains from one sample, sequenced in a study of blood T cell repertoires in COVID-19. This table comes from immunoSEQ multiplex PCR, and its TCRdb copy is limited to in-frame clones, with some not included. The sample carries around 100,000 clones, less than 85% recorded once. Specimen: peripheral blood. These receptors were taken from a human donor in a cohort sampled during active COVID-19. Both conserved end residues are part of each CDR3. A D gene is named only where the DNA matches it firmly. The size of a clone is reported for some rows only, either as once, few or many, or as a class for expanded clones.

d_gene: TRBD1
j_gene: TRBJ1-5
abundance: .
v_gene: TRBV7-2
CDR3nt: TGTGCCAGCAGCTCAAGAGTTTTTGGGCAGGGGGGCCAGCCCCAGCATTTT
CDR3aa: CASSSRVFGQGGQPQHF

d_gene: .
j_gene: TRBJ2-3
abundance: .
v_gene: TRBV9
CDR3nt: TGTGCCAGCAGCGGAGGACTTTGGGCCCCCACAGATACGCAGTATTTT
CDR3aa: CASSGGLWAPTDTQYF

d_gene: .
j_gene: TRBJ2-3
abundance: few
v_gene: TRBV6-5
CDR3nt: TGTGCCAGCAGTTATGCGCAGGACACAGATACGCAGTATTTT
CDR3aa: CASSYAQDTDTQYF

d_gene: TRBD1
j_gene: TRBJ2-7
abundance: .
v_gene: TRBV6-6
CDR3nt: TGTGCCAGCAGATCGTCGGGACAGACCTACGAGCAGTACTTC
CDR3aa: CASRSSGQTYEQYF

d_gene: TRBD2
j_gene: TRBJ2-5
abundance: once
v_gene: TRBV9
CDR3nt: TGTGCCAGCAGCGTAGGTCTAGCGGGCGATCAAGAGACCCAGTACTTC
CDR3aa: CASSVGLAGDQETQYF

d_gene: TRBD2
j_gene: TRBJ2-1
abundance: .
v_gene: TRBV2
CDR3nt: TGTGCCAGCAGTCTTATAGGACTAGCGGGGGCCAGGAATGAGCAGTTCTTC
CDR3aa: CASSLIGLAGARNEQFF

d_gene: TRBD1
j_gene: TRBJ1-2
abundance: .
v_gene: TRBV5-5
CDR3nt: TGTGCCAGCAGCGGTGGACAGGGGACATACGGCTACACCTTC
CDR3aa: CASSGGQGTYGYTF

d_gene: .
j_gene: TRBJ1-5
abundance: .
v_gene: TRBV7-2
CDR3nt: TGTGCCAGCAGCTTAGACGTCCTCAGGGGCCAGCCCCAGCATTTT
CDR3aa: CASSLDVLRGQPQHF

d_gene: .
j_gene: TRBJ2-5
abundance: .
v_gene: TRBV9
CDR3nt: TGTGCCAGCAGCGTAGGCAGTCCGCAAGAGACCCAGTACTTC
CDR3aa: CASSVGSPQETQYF

d_gene: .
j_gene: TRBJ2-5
abundance: .
v_gene: TRBV11-2
CDR3nt: TGTGCCAGCAGCTTAAGTTCGGACCAAGAGACCCAGTACTTC
CDR3aa: CASSLSSDQETQYF

d_gene: TRBD1
j_gene: TRBJ1-3
abundance: .
v_gene: TRBV28
CDR3nt: TGTGCCAGCAGTCCCTCGGGACAGGGGATCTCTGGAAACACCATATATTTT
CDR3aa: CASSPSGQGISGNTIYF

d_gene: TRBD2
j_gene: TRBJ2-1
abundance: .
v_gene: TRBV6-6
CDR3nt: TGTGCCAGCAGACCTAGCGGGGGGTACAATGAGCAGTTCTTC
CDR3aa: CASRPSGGYNEQFF

d_gene: .
j_gene: TRBJ2-7
abundance: .
v_gene: TRBV3-1/TRBV3-2
CDR3nt: TGTGCCAGCAGCCAAGTTTTCTCCGAGCAGTACTTC
CDR3aa: CASSQVFSEQYF

d_gene: TRBD1
j_gene: TRBJ2-3
abundance: .
v_gene: TRBV5-1
CDR3nt: TGCGCCAGCAGTCCAGGACAGGCAAAAGATACGCAGTATTTT
CDR3aa: CASSPGQAKDTQYF

d_gene: .
j_gene: TRBJ1-1
abundance: .
v_gene: TRBV25-1
CDR3nt: TGTGCCAGCGCAGGGGCTATGAACACTGAAGCTTTCTTT
CDR3aa: CASAGAMNTEAFF

d_gene: .
j_gene: TRBJ1-1
abundance: .
v_gene: TRBV12-3/TRBV12-4
CDR3nt: TGTGCCAGCAATTCGCAGGGGTTTTCTGAAGCTTTCTTT
CDR3aa: CASNSQGFSEAFF

d_gene: TRBD1
j_gene: TRBJ1-1
abundance: .
v_gene: TRBV27
CDR3nt: TGTGCCAGCAGTTCCGGACAGGTCTACACTGAAGCTTTCTTT
CDR3aa: CASSSGQVYTEAFF